These 9 T cell receptor beta chains were sequenced from one sample in a study of CD4 T cells in relation to SARS-CoV-2 and coronaviruses. Profiled with immunoSEQ multiplex PCR; TCRdb holds only in-frame clones, not every one. The table records more than 20,000 clones, about 71% of them present only once. Before the COVID-19 pandemic, during about 2010-2018, CD4+ T cells were taken from unexposed donors. After roughly ten days of culture, CD4+ T cells were isolated. Antigens for these TCRs are unknown. The sample comprised CD4+ T cells from PBMCs, cultured in vitro. The source of these receptors is a human donor in good health.

V is TRBV11-3 and J is TRBJ2-3; the match to TRBD2 covers 15 bases. Losses at the gene ends were 9 bases for V and 4 bases for J; bases not matched to a gene: 14. The CDR3 spans 18 residues. Germline V gene data show CDR1 as SGHNT and CDR2 as YENEEA. CDR3 region: CARSRTSGRGRLADTQYF. The DNA of the CDR3 is TGTGCCAGATCCCGGACTAGCGGGAGGGGGAGGCTCGCAGATACGCAGTATTTT.

Only a few counts were recorded for this clone. V gene TRBV12-3 or TRBV12-4 combines with J gene TRBJ1-1; D not resolved. The length of the CDR3 is 13 residues. The V and J ends lost 2 bases and 0 bases respectively, with 4 bases between them. Here the CDR3 reads CASSLLLNTEAFF. The DNA of the CDR3 is TGTGCCAGCAGTTTACTGCTGAACACTGAAGCTTTCTTT.

The chain couples TRBV23-1 to TRBJ1-2, with D possibly matching TRBD1 (5 bases). TRBV23-1 is given ORF status, its function remaining uncertain. This CDR3 contains 15 residues. Deletions cut 0 bases from V and 6 bases from J, with 14 bases between. The CDR3 coding sequence is TGCGCCAGCAGTCAATCGCCCGGGGGATGGCATGGCTACACCTTC. It codes for CASSQSPGGWHGYTF.

The rearrangement joins TRBV19 to TRBJ2-6; D is unclear. The CDR3 has 16 residues. Germline values: CDR1 LNHDA, CDR2 SQIVND (reference sequence). V was clipped by 2 bases and J by 4 bases, with 12 bases between them. CDR3 DNA: TGTGCCAGTAGTATACCTTCCCCTTTGGGGGCCAACGTCCTGACTTTC. This codes for CASSIPSPLGANVLTF.

This clone was picked up one time. V gene TRBV5-6 combines with J gene TRBJ2-7; possibly TRBD2 for D (6 bases). Germline lookup yields CDR1 SGHDT and CDR2 YYEEEE. The CDR3 is 14 residues long. V gave up 2 bases and J gave up 0 bases, with 9 bases separating them. This CDR3 is CASSLGGISYEQYF. CDR3 nucleotide sequence: TGTGCCAGCAGCTTAGGCGGGATCTCCTACGAGCAGTACTTC. Variable domain in full (rest from reference TRBV5-6 and TRBJ2-7): DAGVTQSPTHLIKTRGQQVTLRCSPKSGHDTVSWYQQALGQGPQFIFQYYEEEERQRGNFPDRFSGHQFPNYSSELNVNALLLGDSALYLCASSLGGISYEQYFGPGTRLTVT.

This clone was observed a single time. The rearrangement uses TRBV4-1 and TRBJ2-4, with 10 bases identical to TRBD1. V shed 3 bases and J 3 bases; nucleotides not matched to a gene: 5. This CDR3 spans 16 amino acids. Looked up from germline, CDR1 is MGHRA and CDR2 is YSYEKL. The CDR3 sequence is CASSHSDRGDKNIQYF. The CDR3 nucleotides are TGCGCCAGCAGCCACTCGGACAGGGGGGACAAAAACATTCAGTACTTC.

V is TRBV19 and J is TRBJ1-1; D uncertain. In germline, CDR1 is LNHDA, CDR2 SQIVND (reference sequence). There are 14 residues in the CDR3. Trimming cost V 3 bases and J 1 base, with 9 bases left between them. The chain's CDR3 is CASSISQTNTEAFF. As DNA, the CDR3 is TGTGCCAGTAGTATTTCCCAGACGAACACTGAAGCTTTCTTT.

This clone was recorded a few times. The chain has TRBV19 and TRBJ2-1, with 13 bases identical to TRBD2. This CDR3 has 15 amino acids. CDR1 is LNHDA and CDR2 is SQIVND in the germline V gene (reference sequence). J gave up 7 bases and V 6 bases, and 6 bases lay outside the gene matches. For the CDR3, the DNA is TGTGCCAGTAGCGGACTAGCGGGAGTATTTAATGAGCAGTTCTTC. Its protein is CASSGLAGVFNEQFF.

This clone was detected only a few times. The gene calls are TRBV9 and TRBJ2-3; 10 bases match TRBD1. There are 16 residues in the CDR3. CDR1 SGDLS and CDR2 YYNGEE come from the germline V gene. The junction had 9 bases not matched to a gene; V was cut back by 3 bases and J by 5 bases. CDR3 sequence reads: CASSATGQGPGDTQYF. CDR3 bases: TGTGCCAGCAGCGCCACGGGACAGGGGCCGGGAGATACGCAGTATTTT.